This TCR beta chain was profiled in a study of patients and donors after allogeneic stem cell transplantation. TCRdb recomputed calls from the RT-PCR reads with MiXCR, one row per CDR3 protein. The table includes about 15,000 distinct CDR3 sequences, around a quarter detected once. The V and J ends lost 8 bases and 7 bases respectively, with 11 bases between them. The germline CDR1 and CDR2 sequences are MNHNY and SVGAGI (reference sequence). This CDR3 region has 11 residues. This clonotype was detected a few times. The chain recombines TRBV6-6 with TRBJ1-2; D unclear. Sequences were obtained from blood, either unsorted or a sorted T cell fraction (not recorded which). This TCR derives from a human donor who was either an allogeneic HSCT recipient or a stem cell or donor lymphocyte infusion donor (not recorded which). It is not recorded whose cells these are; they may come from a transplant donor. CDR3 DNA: TGTGCCAGCCGGGGAGTGAGTGGCTACACCTTC. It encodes CASRGVSGYTF.